The present entry profiles one T cell receptor beta chain with its context. Its antigen is not identified. This specimen comes from a study of CD8 T cells in Susac syndrome. Study findings and constraints: It was acknowledged in the study that the number of individuals who were included in its TCR sequencing and HLA analysis was relatively small.

CDR3 length equals 12 residues. V lost 7 bases and J 3 bases, leaving 10 bases between the germline ends. CDR1 and CDR2 from the germline V gene are SQVTM and ANQGSEA. Reverse transcription of roughly 0.45 to 1 ug RNA was performed with random hexamers. Each CDR3 protein is one row after TCRdb ran MiXCR on the immunoSEQ multiplex PCR reads. The table lists more than 100,000 distinct CDR3 sequences, around 96% of them singletons. All included Susac syndrome patients satisfied recently defined diagnostic criteria for definite or probable disease. The genes are TRBV29-1 and TRBJ2-1; D ambiguous. The sequencing input was CD4+ T cells from PBMCs. The receptor was isolated from a human donor with Susac syndrome. The CDR3 region has the DNA TGCAGCGAGACCGTAGGCTACAATGAGCAGTTCTTC. Translating gives CSETVGYNEQFF.